The present TCR beta chain was sequenced within a study of Graves' ophthalmopathy and Graves' hyperthyroidism. Study context: Pretreatment peripheral blood was obtained at initial diagnosis. Whole-study results and caveats: An approximately 84% specificity and about 90% sensitivity were achieved by a 13-signature model that separated ophthalmopathy from stable hyperthyroidism.

For repertoire sequencing, the TCR beta CDR3 regions were amplified from RNA transcripts. The workflow started with a first-round RT-PCR run with HTBI primers and then moved on to a second-round multiplex PCR. One entry per CDR3 protein results from TCRdb running MiXCR on the multiplex PCR reads. This sample has about 210,000 distinct CDR3 sequences, with around 28% found just once. Germline CDR1 and CDR2: LNHDA and SQIVND (reference sequence). Trimming took 2 bases from V and 2 from J, leaving 10 bases between them. The CDR3 length is 15 residues. This clonotype was recorded many times. The antigen is not known. The PBMCs were taken from roughly 10 ml of fresh peripheral blood.

This receptor was obtained from a man aged 50 or older with Graves' ophthalmopathy. The V and J genes are TRBV19 and TRBJ1-5, with a weak D call TRBD1 (6 bases). Sequences were obtained from peripheral blood. This CDR3 is CASSIWGAGNQPQHF. The CDR3 region has the DNA TGTGCCAGTAGTATATGGGGGGCCGGCAATCAGCCCCAGCATTTT. Full variable domain (remainder filled in from reference TRBV19 and TRBJ1-5): DGGITQSPKYLFRKEGQNVTLSCEQNLNHDAMYWYRQDPGQGLRLIYYSQIVNDFQKGDIAEGYSVSREKKESFPLTVTSAQKNPTAFYLCASSIWGAGNQPQHFGDGTRLSIL.